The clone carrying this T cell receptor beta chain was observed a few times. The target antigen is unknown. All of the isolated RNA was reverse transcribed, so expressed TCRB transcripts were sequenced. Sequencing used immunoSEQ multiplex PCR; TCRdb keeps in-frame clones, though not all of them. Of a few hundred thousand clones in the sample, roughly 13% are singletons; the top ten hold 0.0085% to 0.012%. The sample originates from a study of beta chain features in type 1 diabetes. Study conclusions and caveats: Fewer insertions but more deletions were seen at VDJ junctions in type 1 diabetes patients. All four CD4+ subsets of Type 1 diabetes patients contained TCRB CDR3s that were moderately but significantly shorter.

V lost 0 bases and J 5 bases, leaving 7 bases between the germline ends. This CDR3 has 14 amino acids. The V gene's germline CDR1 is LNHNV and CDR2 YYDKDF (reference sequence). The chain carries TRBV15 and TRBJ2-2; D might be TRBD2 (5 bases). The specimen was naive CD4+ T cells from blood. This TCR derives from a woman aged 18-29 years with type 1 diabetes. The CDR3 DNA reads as TGTGCCACCAGCAGAGAGCGGGTAACCGGGGAGCTGTTTTTT. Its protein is CATSRERVTGELFF.